A selection of T cell receptor beta chains follows, all from one sample in a study of T cell repertoires in cytomegalovirus infection. Via MiXCR, TCRdb re-called the reads, giving one row per CDR3 protein. The sample includes 150,000 to 200,000 distinct CDR3 sequences, roughly 30% of them seen just once. What was sequenced was PBMCs. The source of these receptors is a human donor in good health (CMV status not recorded). Some clones in this sample may be carry-over from other donors' samples. Each CDR3 is given with its conserved first and last residue. Each record gives: V gene, D gene, J gene, clone size, CDR3 DNA, CDR3 protein. A D gene is named only where the DNA matches it firmly. A row's size may be missing; if present it is once, few, many or a size class.

V gene: TRBV19
D gene: TRBD1
J gene: TRBJ2-3
clone size: many
CDR3 DNA: TGTGCCAGTAGTCCCGCGGGACAGGGGGCAGATACGCAGTATTTT
CDR3 protein: CASSPAGQGADTQYF

V gene: TRBV6-1
D gene: TRBD1
J gene: TRBJ1-2
clone size: .
CDR3 DNA: TGTGCCAGCAGTGGACAGGGAGACTATGGCTACACCTTC
CDR3 protein: CASSGQGDYGYTF

V gene: TRBV7-2
D gene: TRBD1
J gene: TRBJ1-2
clone size: many
CDR3 DNA: TGTGCCAGCAGCTCCTACAGGGGGGCGGATGGCTACACCTTC
CDR3 protein: CASSSYRGADGYTF

V gene: TRBV18
D gene: .
J gene: TRBJ1-1
clone size: .
CDR3 DNA: TGTGCCAGCTCAACCGAGAGTGCTGAAGCTTTCTTT
CDR3 protein: CASSTESAEAFF

V gene: TRBV7-2
D gene: TRBD2
J gene: TRBJ2-3
clone size: .
CDR3 DNA: TGTGCCAGCAGCTTAGGGGTAGCGGGTGCGGATACGCAGTATTTT
CDR3 protein: CASSLGVAGADTQYF

V gene: TRBV19
D gene: .
J gene: TRBJ1-5
clone size: .
CDR3 DNA: TGTGCCAGTAGTACAGGGCCCGGCCAGCCCCAGCATTTT
CDR3 protein: CASSTGPGQPQHF

V gene: TRBV5-6
D gene: .
J gene: TRBJ2-7
clone size: .
CDR3 DNA: TGTGCCAGCAGATCTGGGTCCATCCCCTACTACGAGCAGTACTTC
CDR3 protein: CASRSGSIPYYEQYF

V gene: TRBV5-1
D gene: TRBD1
J gene: TRBJ2-3
clone size: .
CDR3 DNA: TGCGCCAGCAGCCCGGACAGGGGGATCAGTACAGATACGCAGTATTTT
CDR3 protein: CASSPDRGISTDTQYF

V gene: TRBV2
D gene: .
J gene: TRBJ1-6
clone size: .
CDR3 DNA: TGTGCCAGCAGTGGCCCTCGGACAGCAAATAATTCACCCCTCCACTTT
CDR3 protein: CASSGPRTANNSPLHF

V gene: TRBV12-3/TRBV12-4
D gene: .
J gene: TRBJ1-5
clone size: .
CDR3 DNA: TGTGCCAGCAGGTTACAGGGATGGGGGCAGCCCCAGCATTTT
CDR3 protein: CASRLQGWGQPQHF

V gene: TRBV7-2
D gene: .
J gene: TRBJ2-2
clone size: many
CDR3 DNA: TGTGCCAGCAGTTCTAGGATGAACACCGGGGAGCTGTTTTTT
CDR3 protein: CASSSRMNTGELFF

V gene: TRBV7-2
D gene: .
J gene: TRBJ2-5
clone size: few
CDR3 DNA: TGTGCCAGCAGCTTCCAGGTAGACCAAGAGACCCAGTACTTC
CDR3 protein: CASSFQVDQETQYF

V gene: TRBV18
D gene: .
J gene: TRBJ1-1
clone size: .
CDR3 DNA: TGTGCCAGCTCACCACCGCTGGGAGGGGAGGACACTGAAGCTTTCTTT
CDR3 protein: CASSPPLGGEDTEAFF

V gene: TRBV7-2
D gene: .
J gene: TRBJ2-7
clone size: .
CDR3 DNA: TGTGCCAGCAGCCTAGAACCGCGCCTACGAGGGCAGTACTTC
CDR3 protein: CASSLEPRLRGQYF

V gene: TRBV19
D gene: .
J gene: TRBJ1-5
clone size: .
CDR3 DNA: TGTGCCAGTAGTTCCTATTTTGCCTTGGATAGCAATCAGCCCCAGCATTTT
CDR3 protein: CASSSYFALDSNQPQHF

V gene: TRBV19
D gene: .
J gene: TRBJ1-6
clone size: few
CDR3 DNA: TGTGCCAGTAGCCTTTACAGGGCGGATAATTCACCCCTCCACTTT
CDR3 protein: CASSLYRADNSPLHF

V gene: TRBV5-8
D gene: .
J gene: TRBJ2-1
clone size: few
CDR3 DNA: TGTGCCAGCAGCGCCCGGACGAGCTCCTACAATGAGCAGTTCTTC
CDR3 protein: CASSARTSSYNEQFF

V gene: TRBV25-1
D gene: .
J gene: TRBJ1-3
clone size: .
CDR3 DNA: TGTGCCAGCAGTGAATATTCAGGGAGCGGAAACACCATATATTTT
CDR3 protein: CASSEYSGSGNTIYF

V gene: TRBV7-2
D gene: .
J gene: TRBJ1-5
clone size: .
CDR3 DNA: TGTGCCAGCAGCCTGTCCCCAGAGCAGCCCCAGCATTTT
CDR3 protein: CASSLSPEQPQHF

V gene: TRBV6-5
D gene: .
J gene: TRBJ2-6
clone size: .
CDR3 DNA: TGTGCCAGCAGTGCTCGATGGGGGGCCAACGTCCTGACTTTC
CDR3 protein: CASSARWGANVLTF

V gene: TRBV13
D gene: .
J gene: TRBJ2-4
clone size: .
CDR3 DNA: TGTGCCAGCAGCCACCAGGGGAACATTCGGTACTTC
CDR3 protein: CASSHQGNIRYF

V gene: TRBV7-3
D gene: .
J gene: TRBJ1-6
clone size: .
CDR3 DNA: TGTGCCAGCAGCTTAGGGCCCCTGAATTCACCCCTCCACTTT
CDR3 protein: CASSLGPLNSPLHF

V gene: TRBV12-5
D gene: .
J gene: TRBJ1-5
clone size: few
CDR3 DNA: TGTGCTAGTGGTTCCGGACAGCCCAATCAGCCCCAGCATTTT
CDR3 protein: CASGSGQPNQPQHF

V gene: TRBV12-3/TRBV12-4
D gene: TRBD1
J gene: TRBJ2-1
clone size: .
CDR3 DNA: TGTGCCAGCAGGCCTGACAGGGGTGGCTCCTACAATGAGCAGTTCTTC
CDR3 protein: CASRPDRGGSYNEQFF

V gene: TRBV7-2
D gene: TRBD1
J gene: TRBJ2-6
clone size: few
CDR3 DNA: TGTGCCAGCAGCTGGGACAGGGGGGCCAACGTCCTGACTTTC
CDR3 protein: CASSWDRGANVLTF

V gene: TRBV11-2
D gene: .
J gene: TRBJ2-1
clone size: few
CDR3 DNA: TGTGCCAGCAGCTTAGAGACGGTGGGCCAGGCCTCCTACAATGAGCAGTTCTTC
CDR3 protein: CASSLETVGQASYNEQFF

V gene: TRBV2
D gene: TRBD2
J gene: TRBJ2-3
clone size: .
CDR3 DNA: TGTGCCAGCAGCTCCGGGACTAGCGGGGCCGCAGATACGCAGTATTTT
CDR3 protein: CASSSGTSGAADTQYF

V gene: TRBV7-8
D gene: TRBD2
J gene: TRBJ2-1
clone size: many
CDR3 DNA: TGTGCCAGCAGTTCCAAGCCGGGGGGTATACTCTACAATGAGCAGTTCTTC
CDR3 protein: CASSSKPGGILYNEQFF

V gene: TRBV3-1
D gene: .
J gene: TRBJ2-7
clone size: .
CDR3 DNA: TGTGCCAGCAGCCAAGATGCAGGACCACTTACCTACGAGCAGTACTTC
CDR3 protein: CASSQDAGPLTYEQYF

V gene: TRBV12-3/TRBV12-4
D gene: .
J gene: TRBJ1-1
clone size: .
CDR3 DNA: TGTGCCAGCAGGGCACGACAGAACACTGAAGCTTTCTTT
CDR3 protein: CASRARQNTEAFF

V gene: TRBV2
D gene: TRBD2
J gene: TRBJ2-3
clone size: .
CDR3 DNA: TGTGCCAGCAAACTACTAGCGGGGGGGCTAGGTACGCAGTATTTT
CDR3 protein: CASKLLAGGLGTQYF

V gene: TRBV6-2/TRBV6-3
D gene: .
J gene: TRBJ1-6
clone size: few
CDR3 DNA: TGTGCCAGCAGTCGACCCCCGATGAATTCACCCCTCCACTTT
CDR3 protein: CASSRPPMNSPLHF

V gene: TRBV19
D gene: .
J gene: TRBJ1-3
clone size: .
CDR3 DNA: TGTGCCAGTACCCGGACAGTTGGAAACACCATATATTTT
CDR3 protein: CASTRTVGNTIYF

V gene: TRBV11-2
D gene: TRBD1
J gene: TRBJ2-3
clone size: .
CDR3 DNA: TGTGCCAGCAGCTTAACCGGGACAGGGGGCGATACGCAGTATTTT
CDR3 protein: CASSLTGTGGDTQYF

V gene: TRBV19
D gene: .
J gene: TRBJ2-7
clone size: .
CDR3 DNA: TGTGCCAGTAGTGGGTCGGCAGCAAAAATTCCCTACGAGCAGTACTTC
CDR3 protein: CASSGSAAKIPYEQYF

V gene: TRBV2
D gene: TRBD2
J gene: TRBJ2-5
clone size: few
CDR3 DNA: TGTGCCAGCAGTGATAAGCGGGGGACCCAAGAGACCCAGTACTTC
CDR3 protein: CASSDKRGTQETQYF

V gene: TRBV5-1
D gene: TRBD1
J gene: TRBJ1-1
clone size: .
CDR3 DNA: TGCGCCAGCTGCCGGGGGACAGGGCGGGGCACTGAAGCTTTCTTT
CDR3 protein: CASCRGTGRGTEAFF

V gene: TRBV20-1
D gene: .
J gene: TRBJ1-5
clone size: .
CDR3 DNA: TGCAGTGCTACTGTACCACAGGGCGGCAATCAGCCCCAGCATTTT
CDR3 protein: CSATVPQGGNQPQHF

V gene: TRBV7-8
D gene: .
J gene: TRBJ2-3
clone size: few
CDR3 DNA: TGTGCCAGCAGCTTAGTCGAGGGGACAGATACGCAGTATTTT
CDR3 protein: CASSLVEGTDTQYF

V gene: TRBV6-6
D gene: .
J gene: TRBJ1-4
clone size: .
CDR3 DNA: TGTGCCAGCAGTTACTCGAGAGGGGCGCGAGGTGAAAAACTGTTTTTT
CDR3 protein: CASSYSRGARGEKLFF

V gene: TRBV3-1
D gene: .
J gene: TRBJ2-1
clone size: few
CDR3 DNA: TGTGCCAGCAGCCCCCAAGGGCCAGGGAGGAATGAGCAGTTCTTC
CDR3 protein: CASSPQGPGRNEQFF

V gene: TRBV7-9
D gene: .
J gene: TRBJ1-1
clone size: few
CDR3 DNA: TGTGCCAGCAGCTCAACAGGGCTCACTGAAGCTTTCTTT
CDR3 protein: CASSSTGLTEAFF

V gene: TRBV7-2
D gene: .
J gene: TRBJ2-3
clone size: many
CDR3 DNA: TGTGCCAGCAGCCCGAGCGGTGCCACAGATACGCAGTATTTT
CDR3 protein: CASSPSGATDTQYF

V gene: TRBV4-1
D gene: .
J gene: TRBJ1-2
clone size: .
CDR3 DNA: TGCGCCAGCAGCCAAGACTGGAGGGGACGCCTTAACTATGGCTACACCTTC
CDR3 protein: CASSQDWRGRLNYGYTF